Listed below are T cell receptor beta chains from one sample, sequenced in a study of shared clonotypes between healthy human individuals. Method: immunoSEQ multiplex PCR; TCRdb's copy keeps in-frame clones and lacks some. This sample yields 2 million to 2.5 million clones, of which about 92% are seen a single time; under 0.45% belongs to the top ten. Sequenced: naive CD4+ T cells from PBMCs. Receptors originate from a man between 18 and 35 years old in good health. Some clones in this sample may be carry-over from other donors' samples. Each CDR3 is given with its conserved first and last residue.

TRBJ1-2 TRBV4-1 CASSRITGEGYTF
TRBJ2-5 TRBV29-1 CSVVHSQETQYF
TRBJ1-2 TRBV5-4 CASSPGDRGDSGYTF
TRBJ2-7 TRBV5-6 CASSFGPGGHGSYEQYF
TRBJ2-1 TRBV28 CASSFRAEQFF
TRBJ2-1 TRBV6-1 CASSERQGYNEQFF
TRBJ1-1 TRBV30 CARGLGTEAFF
TRBJ2-1 TRBV27 CASSQLLDMFAGVNEQFF
TRBJ2-7 TRBV28 CASSSPGRDSEQYF
TRBJ2-4 TRBV6-1 CASTLRDGNIQYF
TRBJ1-5 TRBV6-6 CASTRQGGMRQPQHF
TRBJ2-1 TRBV7-8 CASSPRGLGEQFF
TRBJ1-4 TRBV6-5 CASRRTGTYEKLFF
TRBJ2-7 TRBV7-9 CASSLAGATSYEQYF
TRBJ1-5 TRBV6-4 CASSDHTGMRQPQHF
TRBJ1-2 TRBV7-2 CASSLRGAPGYTF
TRBJ2-2 TRBV11-2 CASSRPGELFF
TRBJ2-2 TRBV29-1 CSVGGGTGELFF
TRBJ1-5 TRBV19 CASSLQGYSNQPQHF
TRBJ1-1 TRBV29-1 CSAGLRNTEAFF
TRBJ1-4 TRBV4-1 CASSQVGLVEKLFF
TRBJ2-5 TRBV5-4 CASSSPSGLAGNQETQYF
TRBJ1-1 TRBV7-2 CASSPSGGSNTEAFF
TRBJ2-5 TRBV2 CASSKMGETQYF
TRBJ1-4 TRBV28 CASSTPGQGGEKLFF
TRBJ1-1 TRBV2 CASTGLPVLVRNTEAFF
TRBJ1-2 TRBV6-1 CASRTGNYGYTF